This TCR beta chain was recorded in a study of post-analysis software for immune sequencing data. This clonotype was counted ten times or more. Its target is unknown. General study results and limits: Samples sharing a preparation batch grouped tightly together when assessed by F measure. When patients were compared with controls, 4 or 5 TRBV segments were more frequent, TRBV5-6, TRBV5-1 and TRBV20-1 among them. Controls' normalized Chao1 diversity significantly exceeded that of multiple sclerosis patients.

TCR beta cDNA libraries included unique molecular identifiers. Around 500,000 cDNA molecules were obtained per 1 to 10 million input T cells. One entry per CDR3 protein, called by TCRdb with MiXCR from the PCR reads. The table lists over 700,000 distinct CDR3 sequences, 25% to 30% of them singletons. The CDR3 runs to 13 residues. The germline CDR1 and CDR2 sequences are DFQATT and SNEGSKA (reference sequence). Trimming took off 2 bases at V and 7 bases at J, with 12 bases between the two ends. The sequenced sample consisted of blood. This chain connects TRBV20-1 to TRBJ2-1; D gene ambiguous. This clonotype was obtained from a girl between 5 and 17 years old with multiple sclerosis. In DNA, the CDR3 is TGCAGTGCTAGATTTGGTGCGAGGAATGAGCAGTTCTTC. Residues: CSARFGARNEQFF.